The clone carrying this TCR beta chain has a count of ten or more. Its antigen is still unknown. Authors of the study amplified TCR beta CDR3 regions from RNA transcripts. The TCR CDR3 was amplified in a first-round RT-PCR using the HTBI primer set. TCRdb re-called the multiplex PCR reads through MiXCR, storing one row per CDR3 protein. In the table there are approximately 400,000 distinct CDR3 sequences, approximately 14% of which are singletons. The data originate from a study of T cells in Graves' hyperthyroidism and ophthalmopathy. Study conclusions and caveats: A median around 6.8 months before onset, the model predicted ophthalmopathy.

Diagnostic decisions used clinical symptoms, serum thyroxine and TRAb, thyroid ultrasound and orbital computed tomography. This TCR was sampled from a woman between 18 and 30 years old with Graves' hyperthyroidism. Sequenced: blood.

The CDR3 region is CSASLGLANNEQFF. CDR3 nucleotides: TGCAGTGCTAGCCTGGGACTAGCGAACAATGAGCAGTTCTTC. The rearrangement uses TRBV20-1 and TRBJ2-1; 10 positions agree with TRBD2. CDR3 length: 14 residues. Germline trimming cut 3 bases from V and 5 bases from J; bases unmatched to any gene: 4. Germline V gene lookup returns CDR1 DFQATT and CDR2 SNEGSKA (reference sequence).